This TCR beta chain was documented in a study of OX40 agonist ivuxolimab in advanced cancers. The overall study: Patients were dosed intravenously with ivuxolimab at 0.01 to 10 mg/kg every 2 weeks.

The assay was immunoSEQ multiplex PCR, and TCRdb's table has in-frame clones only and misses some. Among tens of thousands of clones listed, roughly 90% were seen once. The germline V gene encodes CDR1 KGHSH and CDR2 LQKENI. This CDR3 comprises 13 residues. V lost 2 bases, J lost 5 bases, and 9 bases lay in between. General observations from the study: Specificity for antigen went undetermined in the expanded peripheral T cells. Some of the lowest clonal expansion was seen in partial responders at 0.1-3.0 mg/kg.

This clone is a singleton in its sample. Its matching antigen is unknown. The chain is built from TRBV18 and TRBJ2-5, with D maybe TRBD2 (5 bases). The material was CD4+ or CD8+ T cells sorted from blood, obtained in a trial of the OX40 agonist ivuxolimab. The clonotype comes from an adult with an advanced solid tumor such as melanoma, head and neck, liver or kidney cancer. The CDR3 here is CASSPMGAETQYF. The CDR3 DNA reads TGTGCCAGCTCACCAATGGGAGCGGAGACCCAGTACTTC. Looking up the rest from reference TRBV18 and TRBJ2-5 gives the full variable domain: NAGVMQNPRHLVRRRGQEARLRCSPMKGHSHVYWYRQLPEEGLKFMVYLQKENIIDESGMPKERFSAEFPKEGPSILRIQQVVRGDSAAYFCASSPMGAETQYFGPGTRLLVL.